The text below deals with one T cell receptor beta chain. No cognate antigen has been identified for it. No base quality information exists; no much larger clone differs at one position. The sample was run on an Illumina HiSeq 1500. TCRdb took the public reads, trimmed them with fastp at Q25, ran MiXCR for clone calling and kept in-frame beta chains. CDR3 protein sequences are deduplicated, and each keeps its most common genes and DNA. For this sample there are approximately 490,000 distinct CDR3 sequences; 11% appear just once. Roughly a tenth of the sample belongs to the ten largest clones. The entry originates in a study of T cell repertoires in cytomegalovirus infection (dated by TCRdb to the late 2010s). Study-wide context: Because public TCR beta signatures pointed to carriage of CMV infection together with the matching HLA type, the HLA type of each donor mattered for the analysis. The study at large found these results: Cumulative frequency of public TCR beta family members discriminated carriers of CMV infection plus the relevant HLA type in this cohort and an independent roughly 320-donor cohort. The ex vivo response was dominated by HLA-C-restricted CMV-specific TCR beta clonotypes, which also provided the single most frequent clonotype in two of eight donors.

The germline V gene supplies CDR1 SGHRS and CDR2 YFSETQ. The CDR3 covers 14 residues, taking in both the cysteine and the phenylalanine. Only the CDR3 region is kept as DNA, spanning 42 bases read in frame from base 1. Germline trimming amounts to 6 bases on V and 4 bases on J, with 6 as the count of junction bases outside the gene matches. The sample comprised PBMCs. Recombination connected TRBV5-1 to TRBJ2-3; 9 bases in between match TRBD2. This clonotype originated in a human donor in good health (CMV status not recorded). Some clones in this sample may be carry-over from other donors' samples. The CDR3 amino acid sequence is: CASKGGRGADTQYF. The DNA sequence is given as TGCGCCAGCAAAGGCGGGAGGGGTGCAGATACGCAGTATTTT.